A single sample gave rise to the 18 T cell receptor beta chains below, sequenced in a study of quantifying T cell responses using KT2 cells. Study-wide background: cDNA was made from DNase-treated RNA using alpha and beta constant primers.

A single-stranded UMI oligo with SP2 sequence was ligated to cDNA 3' ends. The first PCR ran three to four cycles with an equimolar RC1.1 and RC1.2 beta primer mix. TCRdb processed the UMI-ligation and nested PCR reads anew with MiXCR; each CDR3 protein has one entry. This sample has 40,000 or so distinct CDR3 sequences, with about 17% found just once. Sequencing input: PBMCs spiked with cells of the T cell clone KT2. The receptors were sampled from a human donor.

This clonotype was seen only a few times. The chain carries TRBV11-2 and TRBJ2-1; 11 bases agree with TRBD2. Trimming cost V 6 bases and J 7 bases; bases outside gene matches: 14. CDR1 and CDR2 from the germline V gene are SGHAT and FQNNGV. The CDR3 consists of 17 residues. CDR3 bases: TGTGCCAGCAGATCTGGACTAGCGGGTCCTGTTGGAAATGAGCAGTTCTTC. Translated: CASRSGLAGPVGNEQFF.

The V call is TRBV7-9, the J call TRBJ1-2, with D possibly matching TRBD1 (6 bases). The V and J ends lost 7 bases and 6 bases respectively, with 30 bases between them. The CDR3 runs 18 residues. Germline V lookup: CDR1 SEHNR, CDR2 FQNEAQ (reference sequence). The DNA for the CDR3 is TGTGCCAGCACCTCACTAGGGGGTGTTACCTTGTCCCGCGATGGCTACACCTTC. Protein product: CASTSLGGVTLSRDGYTF.

This chain joins TRBV2 and TRBJ1-1, with unresolved D. Trimming took off 7 bases at V and 1 base at J, with 13 bases between the two ends. In germline, CDR1 is SNHLY, CDR2 FYNNEI. The CDR3 contains 14 residues. The CDR3 loop reads CASTWGSSNTEAFF. CDR3 nucleotides: TGTGCCAGCACTTGGGGTTCATCGAACACTGAAGCTTTCTTT.

The chain links TRBV6-6 to TRBJ1-4; D is unclear. CDR1 and CDR2 (germline): MNHNY, SVGAGI (reference sequence). Trimming left V 7 bases short and J 3 bases short, with 9 bases between. The CDR3 extends over 13 amino acids. CDR3 residues: CASMVGANEKLFF. Here the CDR3 DNA reads TGTGCCAGCATGGTCGGTGCTAATGAAAAACTGTTTTTT.

This clonotype was picked up a small number of times. The V and J genes are TRBV27 and TRBJ2-2; D not resolved. CDR3 length equals 13 residues. Germline values: CDR1 MNHEY, CDR2 SMNVEV (reference sequence). The ends were cut back, 4 bases at V and 7 bases at J, with 10 bases in the middle. The CDR3 DNA is TGTGCCAGCAGTTCCAGCTGGATCGGGGAGCTGTTTTTT. Translated: CASSSSWIGELFF.

The CDR3: CASSLEGLAAQETQYF. The CDR3 bases are TGCGCCAGCAGCTTGGAGGGACTAGCGGCTCAAGAGACCCAGTACTTC. The rearrangement links TRBV5-1 to TRBJ2-5, with 11 bases fitting TRBD2. Germline assignment: CDR1 SGHRS and CDR2 YFSETQ. Trimming removed 0 bases from V and 2 bases from J; junction bases left unmatched: 3. CDR3 size: 16 residues. Drawing the rest from reference TRBV5-1 and TRBJ2-5, the complete variable domain is KAGVTQTPRYLIKTRGQQVTLSCSPISGHRSVSWYQQTPGQGLQFLFEYFSETQRNKGNFPGRFSGRQFSNSRSEMNVSTLELGDSALYLCASSLEGLAAQETQYFGPGTRLLVL.

This chain uses TRBV6-5 with TRBJ1-6, with D perhaps TRBD1 (6 bases). V dropped 7 bases and J dropped 10 bases, with 26 bases sitting between them. The CDR3 extends over 17 amino acids. The V gene's germline CDR1 is MNHEY and CDR2 SVGAGI. The CDR3 nucleotides read TGTGCCAGCATGGACAAGTCCCGGGGGGGGCTAGGGTCACCCCTCCACTTT. Its protein is CASMDKSRGGLGSPLHF.

V gene TRBV6-2 or TRBV6-3 combines with J gene TRBJ2-1; perhaps TRBD2 as D (5 bases). V was cut by 4 bases and J by 4 bases, with 14 bases left in between. The germline V gene has CDR1 MNHEY and CDR2 SVGEGT. The CDR3 runs to 15 residues. The CDR3 protein is CASSLYSGTYNEQFF. The CDR3 region has the DNA TGTGCCAGCAGTTTATACAGCGGAACATACAATGAGCAGTTCTTC.

The rearrangement uses TRBV7-2 and TRBJ2-5, with D possibly matching TRBD2 (6 bases). In germline, CDR1 is SGHTA, CDR2 FQGNSA. There are 15 residues in the CDR3. V lost 3 bases to trimming and J lost 2 bases, with 13 bases between them. CDR3 protein: CASSFAPGLQETQYF. The CDR3 DNA is TGTGCCAGCAGCTTTGCTCCGGGACTTCAAGAGACCCAGTACTTC.

This clonotype was seen more than once but under ten times. V usage is TRBV4-1 and J usage is TRBJ2-1; D unclear. CDR1 is MGHRA and CDR2 is YSYEKL in the germline V gene. CDR3 length equals 18 residues. The ends were cut back, 1 base at V and 2 bases at J, with 18 bases in the middle. The CDR3 spells CASSQAQIGRLTYNEQFF. DNA of the CDR3: TGCGCCAGCAGCCAAGCCCAGATAGGACGCCTCACCTACAATGAGCAGTTCTTC.

In nucleotides, the CDR3 is TGTGCCAGCAGCCCGGGGAAGGCGAACACTGAAGCTTTCTTT. Translation gives CASSPGKANTEAFF. The chain carries TRBV7-8 and TRBJ1-1; D not certain. The germline gives CDR1 SGHVS, CDR2 FQNEAQ. The CDR3 spans 14 residues. V dropped 5 bases and J dropped 1 base, with 11 bases sitting between them. Using reference TRBV7-8 and TRBJ1-1 for the parts outside the CDR3, the full variable domain is GAGVSQSPRYKVAKRGQDVALRCDPISGHVSLFWYQQALGQGPEFLTYFQNEAQLDKSGLPSDRFFAERPEGSVSTLKIQRTQQEDSAVYLCASSPGKANTEAFFGQGTRLTVV.

This clonotype has ten or more counts. This chain links TRBV3-1 with TRBJ2-1; 9 nucleotides align to TRBD2. The germline CDR1 and CDR2 sequences are LGHDT and YNNKEL (reference sequence). V shed 5 bases and J 1 base; nucleotides not matched to a gene: 6. There are 16 residues in the CDR3. Written as DNA, the CDR3 is TGTGCCAGCAGCGCTATAGCGGGAGCTTCCTACAATGAGCAGTTCTTC. Translating gives CASSAIAGASYNEQFF.

Many counts were recorded for this clonotype. The chain uses TRBV6-4 and TRBJ2-1; D gene ambiguous. Germline CDR1 and CDR2: MRHNA and SNTAGT. Trimming took 0 bases from V and 3 from J, leaving 3 bases between them. The CDR3 is 13 residues long. This CDR3 reads CASSDSSYNEQFF. The CDR3, as DNA: TGTGCCAGCAGTGACTCGAGCTACAATGAGCAGTTCTTC.

This chain connects TRBV5-8 to TRBJ2-5, with 10 nucleotides matching TRBD2. J lost 2 bases, V lost 3 bases, and 13 bases had no gene match. CDR1 SGHTS and CDR2 YDEGEE come from the germline V gene. This CDR3 has 18 amino acids. In nucleotides, the CDR3 is TGTGCCAGCAGCTCCCTCCCCGGACTAGCGGATATTCAAGAGACCCAGTACTTC. Residues: CASSSLPGLADIQETQYF.

The chain recombines TRBV7-9 with TRBJ1-5; no clear D gene. The CDR3 is 15 residues long. Trimming cost V 1 base and J 3 bases, with 10 bases left between them. CDR1 is SEHNR and CDR2 is FQNEAQ in the germline V gene (reference sequence). In DNA, the CDR3 is TGTGCCAGCAGCTTAGAGGGCGCCATCAATCAGCCCCAGCATTTT. As protein: CASSLEGAINQPQHF.

V and J are TRBV6-5 and TRBJ2-1; D unclear. The CDR3 sequence is 12 residues long. Germline assignment: CDR1 MNHEY and CDR2 SVGAGI. Trimming removed 0 bases from V and 10 bases from J, with 7 bases in between. CDR3 residues: CASSYSDGEQFF. DNA of the CDR3: TGTGCCAGCAGTTACTCGGACGGAGAGCAGTTCTTC.

V gene TRBV3-1 combines with J gene TRBJ1-1; 10 bases are a match to TRBD1. The V gene end was trimmed by 1 base and the J gene end by 7 bases; junction bases not matched to a gene: 3. The germline V gene encodes CDR1 LGHDT and CDR2 YNNKEL (reference sequence). The CDR3 totals 14 residues. CDR3: CASSQVGTGDEAFF. As DNA, the CDR3 is TGTGCCAGCAGCCAAGTAGGGACAGGGGATGAAGCTTTCTTT.

V gene TRBV2 combines with J gene TRBJ2-1; no reliable D call. Germline V gives CDR1 SNHLY, CDR2 FYNNEI. V was trimmed by 4 bases and J by 0 bases, leaving 7 bases between them. The length of the CDR3 is 14 residues. In nucleotides, the CDR3 is TGTGCCAGCAGTGTCTCGGGCTCCTACAATGAGCAGTTCTTC. Its protein is CASSVSGSYNEQFF.